Each of the 3 T cell receptor beta chains below was sequenced from the same sample in a study of early T cells in non-severe SARS-CoV-2 infection. TCRdb used MiXCR to reprocess the 5' RACE reads, holding one entry per CDR3 protein. The repertoire holds around 77,000 distinct CDR3 sequences, with more than 10% as singletons. Sequenced here: whole blood, sampled at baseline. These receptors originate from an adult who was a healthcare worker with PCR-confirmed SARS-CoV-2 infection or an uninfected control (not recorded which). The donor label of this sample is uncertain.

V is TRBV5-1 and J is TRBJ2-2, with 8 bases lining up with TRBD2. The CDR3 runs 15 residues. J was trimmed by 5 bases and V by 0 bases; bases with no gene match: 3. The germline gives CDR1 SGHRS, CDR2 YFSETQ. The CDR3 DNA reads as TGCGCCAGCAGCTTGGCGCCTAGCGGGACCGGGGAGCTGTTTTTT. Residues: CASSLAPSGTGELFF.

This clonotype was counted only a few times. V gene TRBV7-8 combines with J gene TRBJ1-5; 7 positions match TRBD1. The germline CDR1 and CDR2 sequences are SGHVS and FQNEAQ. V lost 5 bases to trimming and J lost 0 bases; unmatched junction nucleotides: 10. The CDR3 covers 17 residues. The CDR3 region is CASSTTPTGISNQPQHF. The CDR3 coding sequence is TGTGCCAGCAGCACCACTCCGACAGGGATTAGCAATCAGCCCCAGCATTTT.

There are a few counts of this clonotype. The J gene is TRBJ2-3, the V gene TRBV20-1; TRBD2 agrees at 10 bases. The CDR3 is 15 residues long. The trim removed 5 bases at V and 2 bases at J, leaving 7 bases unmatched. Per the germline V gene, CDR1 is DFQATT and CDR2 is SNEGSKA (reference sequence). The CDR3 bases are TGCAGTGCTTCCGGTCTAGCGGGAGACACAGATACGCAGTATTTT. Translating gives CSASGLAGDTDTQYF.